This T cell receptor beta chain is from a study of T cells after yellow fever vaccination (dated by TCRdb to about 2019). Study-level background: The SMART-Seq v4 Ultra Low Input RNA kit was used to prepare libraries from fractions with low cell numbers. To track T-cell clones before and after primary and booster YFV17D yellow fever vaccination, bulk TCR alpha and beta repertoires were sequenced longitudinally. Two healthy male donors, one aged 18 to 29 and one aged 30 to 40 years, made up the cohort. Bulk PBMC replicates and cell subsets were isolated from blood drawn at multiple timepoints before and after both primary and secondary immunization.

There are a few counts of this clonotype. Its antigen is unknown. Base qualities are missing; no much larger clone stands one base away. Sequencing was performed on an Illumina NovaSeq 6000. TCR cDNA was synthesized by 5'RACE template switching, through which a universal primer site and unique molecular identifiers were introduced. Priming of cDNA synthesis was performed from both the TCR alpha and TCR beta constant segments. Library amplification involved two PCR steps, and the second step added sample barcodes and sequencing adapters. Sequencing of libraries was done on Illumina HiSeq 2500 (2x100 bp) or NovaSeq (2x150 bp). The authors' pipeline ran thus. Demultiplexing of reads and collapsing into UMI consensus sequences were performed with MIGEC, and V(D)J alignment was carried out with MiXCR. Using edgeR on replicate PBMC samples, clonotypes were called vaccine-responding if FDR was below 0.01 and the log2 fold change was above 5 up to day 15. CD4 or CD8 identity was assigned to each bulk clonotype according to whether the clonotype was present at higher abundance in the sequenced CD4 repertoire or the sequenced CD8 repertoire. TCRdb reran the public reads through fastp at Q25 and MiXCR, keeping productive beta chains. Each CDR3 protein appears once, grouped with its most common genes and DNA. TCRdb's processing, not the authors' own work, is the source of the V and J calls. The sample table records some 390,000 distinct CDR3 sequences; around 20% of these occur just once. The ten largest clonotypes hold 18% of the sample.

The label giving this sample's treatment or condition can be read as: live attenuated yellow fever vaccine strain. At each blood-draw timepoint, two biological replicates of bulk PBMCs were collected. PBMCs were isolated from peripheral blood using a standard Ficoll-Paque protocol. TriZol was used to extract RNA from bulk PBMCs, from CD4 and CD8 fractions, and from dextramer-positive and dextramer-negative fractions. Findings and caveats that apply to the study as a whole: The secondary T-cell response was found to be weaker but faster than the primary response, with a peak reached on day 5 rather than on day 15. FACS-sorted repertoires could contain abundant contaminating clonotypes from the bulk population, so computational filtering was required. After the booster, most of the clones that had expanded following primary vaccination were detected again (roughly 97% of CD4 and 80% to 90% of CD8), which suggests that memory was broadly maintained. The study included only a couple of donors, which limits how far the findings can be generalized. A small share of clonotypes was detected in both CD4 and CD8 compartments, with the overlap likely arising from convergent recombination.

The germline V gene sets CDR1 to MNHEY and CDR2 to SVGAGI. The CDR3 holds 14 amino acids from the cysteine to the phenylalanine. Only CDR3 DNA is held: 42 bases, read in frame from base 1. A distance of 10 bases separates the germline ends of V and J, which lose 0 bases and 5 bases respectively. This chain joins TRBV6-5 to TRBJ1-1; the D segment cannot be called with confidence. This clonotype was sampled from a young man who received the YFV17D yellow fever vaccine. The sample here was PBMCs, taken before the yellow fever booster vaccination. The DNA reads as follows: TGTGCCAGCAGTTACTCGCACTATCAAACTGAAGCTTTCTTT. Its product reads: CASSYSHYQTEAFF.